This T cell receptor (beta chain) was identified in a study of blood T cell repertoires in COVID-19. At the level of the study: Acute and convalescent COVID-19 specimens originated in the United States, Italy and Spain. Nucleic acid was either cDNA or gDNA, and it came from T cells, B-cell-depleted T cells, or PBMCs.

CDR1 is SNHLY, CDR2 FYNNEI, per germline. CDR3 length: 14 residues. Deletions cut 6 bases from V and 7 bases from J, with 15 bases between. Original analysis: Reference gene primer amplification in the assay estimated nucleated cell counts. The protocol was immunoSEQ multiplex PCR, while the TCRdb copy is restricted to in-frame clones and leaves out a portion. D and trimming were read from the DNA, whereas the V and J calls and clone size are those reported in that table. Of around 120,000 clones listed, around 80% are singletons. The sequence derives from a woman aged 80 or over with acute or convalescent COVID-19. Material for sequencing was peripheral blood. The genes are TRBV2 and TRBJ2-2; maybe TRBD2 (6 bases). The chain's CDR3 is CASRRLGWGGELFF. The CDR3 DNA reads TGTGCCAGCAGACGACTAGGTTGGGGCGGGGAGCTGTTTTTT.